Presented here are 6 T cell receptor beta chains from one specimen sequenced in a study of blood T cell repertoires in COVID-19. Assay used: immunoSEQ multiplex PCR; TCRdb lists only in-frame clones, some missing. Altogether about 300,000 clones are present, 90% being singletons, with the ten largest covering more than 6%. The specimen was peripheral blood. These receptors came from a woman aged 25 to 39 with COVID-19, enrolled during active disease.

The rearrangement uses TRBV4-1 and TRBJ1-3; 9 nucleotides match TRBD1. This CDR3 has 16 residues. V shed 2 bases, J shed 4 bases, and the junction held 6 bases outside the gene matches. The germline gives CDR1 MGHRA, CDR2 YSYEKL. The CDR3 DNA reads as TGCGCCAGCAGCCAAAAACAGGGGGCGCCAGGAAACACCATATATTTT. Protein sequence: CASSQKQGAPGNTIYF.

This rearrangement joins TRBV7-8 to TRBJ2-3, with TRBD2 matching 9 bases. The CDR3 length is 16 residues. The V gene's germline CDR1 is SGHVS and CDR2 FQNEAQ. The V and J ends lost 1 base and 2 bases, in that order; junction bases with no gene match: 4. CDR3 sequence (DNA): TGTGCCAGCAGCTTAGATCTAGCGGGGCTCACAGATACGCAGTATTTT. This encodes CASSLDLAGLTDTQYF. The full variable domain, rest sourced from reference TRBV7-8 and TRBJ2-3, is GAGVSQSPRYKVAKRGQDVALRCDPISGHVSLFWYQQALGQGPEFLTYFQNEAQLDKSGLPSDRFFAERPEGSVSTLKIQRTQQEDSAVYLCASSLDLAGLTDTQYFGPGTRLTVL.

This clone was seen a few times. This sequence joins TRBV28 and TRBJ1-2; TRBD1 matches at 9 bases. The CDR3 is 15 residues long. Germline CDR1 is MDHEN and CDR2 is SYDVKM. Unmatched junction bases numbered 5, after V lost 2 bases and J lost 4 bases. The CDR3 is CASSLRDRAFYGYTF. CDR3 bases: TGTGCCAGCAGTTTAAGGGACAGGGCTTTCTATGGCTACACCTTC.

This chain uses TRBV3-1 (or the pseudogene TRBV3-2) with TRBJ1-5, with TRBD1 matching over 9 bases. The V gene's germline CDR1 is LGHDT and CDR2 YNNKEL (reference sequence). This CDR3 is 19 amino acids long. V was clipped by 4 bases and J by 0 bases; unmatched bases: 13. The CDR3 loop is CASSPGTGKMGYSNQPQHF. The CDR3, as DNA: TGTGCCAGCAGCCCTGGGACAGGGAAAATGGGCTATAGCAATCAGCCCCAGCATTTT.

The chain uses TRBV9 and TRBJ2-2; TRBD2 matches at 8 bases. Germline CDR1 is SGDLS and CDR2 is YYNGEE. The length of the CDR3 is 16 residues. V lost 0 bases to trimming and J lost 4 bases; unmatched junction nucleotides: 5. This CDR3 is CASSVALAGLTGELFF. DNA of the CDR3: TGTGCCAGCAGCGTAGCTCTAGCGGGCCTCACCGGGGAGCTGTTTTTT. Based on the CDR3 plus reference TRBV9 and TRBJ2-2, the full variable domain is DSGVTQTPKHLITATGQRVTLRCSPRSGDLSVYWYQQSLDQGLQFLIQYYNGEERAKGNILERFSAQQFPDLHSELNLSSLELGDSALYFCASSVALAGLTGELFFGEGSRLTVL.

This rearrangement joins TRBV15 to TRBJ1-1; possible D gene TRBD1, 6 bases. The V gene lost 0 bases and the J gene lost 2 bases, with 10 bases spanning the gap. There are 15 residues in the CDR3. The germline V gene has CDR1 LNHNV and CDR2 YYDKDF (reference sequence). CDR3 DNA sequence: TGTGCCACCAGCAGAGATAGGACAGTTAACACTGAAGCTTTCTTT. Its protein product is CATSRDRTVNTEAFF.